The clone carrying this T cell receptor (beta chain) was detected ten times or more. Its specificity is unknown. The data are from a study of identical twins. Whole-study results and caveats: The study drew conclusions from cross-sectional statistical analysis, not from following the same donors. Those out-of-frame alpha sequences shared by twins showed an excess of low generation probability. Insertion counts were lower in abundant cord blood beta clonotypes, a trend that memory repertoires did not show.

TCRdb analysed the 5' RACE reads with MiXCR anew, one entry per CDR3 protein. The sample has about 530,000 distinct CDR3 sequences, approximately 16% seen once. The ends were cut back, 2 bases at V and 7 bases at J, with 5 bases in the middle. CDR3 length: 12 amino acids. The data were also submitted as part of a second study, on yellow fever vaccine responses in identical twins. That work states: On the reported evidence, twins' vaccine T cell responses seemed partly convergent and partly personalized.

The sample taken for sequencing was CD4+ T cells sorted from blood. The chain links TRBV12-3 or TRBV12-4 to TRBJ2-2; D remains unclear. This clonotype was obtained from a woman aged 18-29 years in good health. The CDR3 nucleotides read TGTGCCAGCAGTTTATTCGGCGGGGAGCTGTTTTTT. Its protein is CASSLFGGELFF.